A single sample gave rise to the 24 T cell receptor beta chains below, sequenced in a study of blood T cell repertoires in COVID-19. TCRdb keeps only in-frame clones here, not all; method: immunoSEQ multiplex PCR. The sample consists of about 75,000 clones, 70% to 90% of them appearing once. Specimen: peripheral blood. All receptors come from a human donor in a cohort sampled during active COVID-19.

V gene TRBV7-2 combines with J gene TRBJ1-1, with TRBD1 matching over 8 bases. The germline V gene has CDR1 SGHTA and CDR2 FQGNSA. The CDR3 has 15 residues. Trimming took 1 base from V and 4 from J; bases not matched to a gene: 5. CDR3 DNA: TGTGCCAGCAGCTTAGTAGGACAGGGTGGCACTGAAGCTTTCTTT. It encodes CASSLVGQGGTEAFF.

The rearrangement uses TRBV14 and TRBJ2-3, with a weak D call TRBD2 (7 bases). V gave up 4 bases and J gave up 4 bases, with 24 bases separating them. CDR1 is SGHDN and CDR2 is FVKESK in the germline V gene. There are 18 residues in the CDR3. CDR3 sequence (DNA): TGTGCCAGCAGCCTACTGCGGGATCCGGGGGGCGCTGCAGATACGCAGTATTTT. Its protein is CASSLLRDPGGAADTQYF.

This sequence joins TRBV2 and TRBJ2-2; the D gene is possibly TRBD1 (6 bases). CDR1 and CDR2 from the germline V gene are SNHLY and FYNNEI. Trimming took off 7 bases at V and 4 bases at J, with 13 bases between the two ends. The CDR3 is 14 residues long. CDR3 nucleotides: TGTGCCAGCACTGGACAGTTTACCACCGGGGAGCTGTTTTTT. This codes for CASTGQFTTGELFF.

The chain couples TRBV9 to TRBJ2-3; possible D gene TRBD2, 7 bases. The CDR3 sequence is 15 residues long. Trimming removed 0 bases at V and 4 bases at J, with 12 bases between. In germline, CDR1 is SGDLS, CDR2 YYNGEE. The CDR3 DNA reads as TGTGCCAGCAGCGTAGGCGGGGAGGGGGCAGATACGCAGTATTTT. This translates into CASSVGGEGADTQYF.

The chain links TRBV11-2 to TRBJ2-1; weak D call: TRBD2 (6 bases). The CDR3 contains 16 residues. The germline CDR1 and CDR2 sequences are SGHAT and FQNNGV. V lost 1 base and J 8 bases, leaving 18 bases between the germline ends. CDR3 amino acids: CASSLGGDFRLDEQFF. In DNA form, the CDR3 reads TGTGCCAGCAGCTTAGGCGGGGACTTTAGGTTAGATGAGCAGTTCTTC.

Turning to this clone: Additional DNA sequences in this sample encode the identical CDR3. The chain links TRBV18 to TRBJ2-5; weak D call: TRBD1 (5 bases). Trimming cost V 2 bases and J 5 bases, with 12 bases left between them. The germline gives CDR1 KGHSH, CDR2 LQKENI. The CDR3 has 14 residues. The CDR3 nucleotides read TGTGCCAGCTCACCAAGGCAGGGTCAGGAGACCCAGTACTTC. It codes for CASSPRQGQETQYF.

In its sample, this clone was seen once. The rearrangement uses TRBV11-2 and TRBJ1-3; TRBD1 matches at 10 bases. This CDR3 region has 16 residues. Germline CDR1 reads SGHAT; CDR2 reads FQNNGV. Losses at the gene ends were 2 bases for V and 4 bases for J; bases not matched to a gene: 5. In nucleotides, the CDR3 is TGTGCCAGCAGCTTACGCGGGACAGGGGACGGAAACACCATATATTTT. This sequence encodes CASSLRGTGDGNTIYF.

The chain has TRBV9 and TRBJ2-2, with TRBD2 matching over 12 bases. Germline lookup yields CDR1 SGDLS and CDR2 YYNGEE. The CDR3 loop spans 16 amino acids. The ends lost 4 bases at V and 4 bases at J; junction bases unmatched: 5. CDR3 DNA sequence: TGTGCCAGCAGCCGACTAGCGGGAGTCTTCACCGGGGAGCTGTTTTTT. Protein: CASSRLAGVFTGELFF.

The CDR3 DNA is TGTGCCAGCAGCCTAGACCGACCTTCTAATTCACCCCTCCACTTT. Amino acid sequence: CASSLDRPSNSPLHF. The chain has TRBV5-5 and TRBJ1-6; no firm D call. The CDR3 has 15 residues. CDR1 is SGHKS and CDR2 is YYEKEE in the germline V gene (reference sequence). The V and J ends lost 4 bases and 6 bases respectively, with 14 bases between them.

V usage is TRBV28 and J usage is TRBJ1-1; D remains ambiguous. The CDR3 contains 15 residues. CDR1 is MDHEN and CDR2 is SYDVKM in the germline V gene. Trimming removed 2 bases at V and 3 bases at J, with 13 bases between. The chain's CDR3 is CASSLAGSLDTEAFF. CDR3 in DNA: TGTGCCAGCAGTTTAGCGGGGAGCCTGGACACTGAAGCTTTCTTT.

The chain employs TRBV15 and TRBJ1-2; 7 bases are a match to TRBD1. CDR1 LNHNV and CDR2 YYDKDF come from the germline V gene (reference sequence). Trimming at V came to 3 bases and at J to 6 bases, leaving 1 base not matched to a gene. This CDR3 spans 12 amino acids. The CDR3 region has the DNA TGTGCCACCAGCAGGGGACAGAATGGCTACACCTTC. It codes for CATSRGQNGYTF.

This clone was observed a few times. The CDR3 reads CASSQPLAGGPRRTDTQYF. As DNA, the CDR3 is TGTGCCAGCAGCCAGCCACTAGCGGGAGGGCCTCGACGCACAGATACGCAGTATTTT. The rearrangement links TRBV7-9 to TRBJ2-3; 13 bases map to TRBD2. Germline V lookup: CDR1 SEHNR, CDR2 FQNEAQ (reference sequence). Trimming removed 5 bases from V and 1 base from J; junction bases left unmatched: 12. This CDR3 spans 19 amino acids. The whole variable domain, remainder taken from reference TRBV7-9 and TRBJ2-3, is DTGVSQNPRHKITKRGQNVTFRCDPISEHNRLYWYRQTLGQGPEFLTYFQNEAQLEKSRLLSDRFSAERPKGSFSTLEIQRTEQGDSAMYLCASSQPLAGGPRRTDTQYFGPGTRLTVL.

This chain uses TRBV20-1 with TRBJ2-5, with D unclear. Trimming cost V 3 bases and J 4 bases, with 15 bases left between them. The CDR3 is made up of 14 amino acids. Germline lookup yields CDR1 DFQATT and CDR2 SNEGSKA (reference sequence). The chain's CDR3 is CSASIGRPGETQYF. The CDR3 bases are TGCAGTGCTAGTATAGGCAGGCCAGGAGAGACCCAGTACTTC.

The rearrangement uses TRBV4-3 and TRBJ1-5; perhaps TRBD1 as D (6 bases). The CDR3 contains 16 residues. Trimming cost V 4 bases and J 6 bases, with 19 bases left between them. CDR1 and CDR2 (germline): LGHNA, YSLEER. As DNA, the CDR3 is TGCGCCAGCAGCCTCCGAGTCTGGCAGGGGATTCAGCCCCAGCATTTT. This encodes CASSLRVWQGIQPQHF.

This clone is labeled medium-sized. The chain carries TRBV9 and TRBJ2-3; D unclear. In germline, CDR1 is SGDLS, CDR2 YYNGEE. V lost 0 bases and J lost 2, with 16 bases in between. The CDR3 covers 17 residues. CDR3 region: CASSVGGTLTPTDTQYF. CDR3 bases: TGTGCCAGCAGCGTAGGCGGTACCCTAACCCCCACAGATACGCAGTATTTT.

The rearrangement uses TRBV5-4 and TRBJ2-1, with a tentative D call TRBD2 (5 bases). CDR3 length equals 13 residues. Germline V gene lookup returns CDR1 SGHNT and CDR2 YYREEE (reference sequence). Between the trimmed V and J ends, which lost 2 bases and 5 bases, there was a span of 8 bases. For the CDR3, the DNA is TGTGCCAGCAGCTTCGAGCGGCACAATGAGCAGTTCTTC. Its translation is CASSFERHNEQFF. The whole variable domain, filled in from reference TRBV5-4 and TRBJ2-1, reads ETGVTQSPTHLIKTRGQQVTLRCSSQSGHNTVSWYQQALGQGPQFIFQYYREEENGRGNFPPRFSGLQFPNYSSELNVNALELDDSALYLCASSFERHNEQFFGPGTRLTVL.

A single count supports this clone. CDR3 sequence (DNA): TGTGCCAGTAGCCCGACCGGGACAGGGGCTCAGCCCCAGCATTTT. It encodes CASSPTGTGAQPQHF. V is TRBV19 and J is TRBJ1-5; 10 bases map to TRBD1. This CDR3 is built from 15 residues. Trimming removed 6 bases from V and 6 bases from J; junction bases left unmatched: 8. In germline, CDR1 is LNHDA, CDR2 SQIVND (reference sequence).

This chain connects TRBV4-1 to TRBJ2-1; 11 nucleotides line up with TRBD2. The V gene end was trimmed by 2 bases and the J gene end by 4 bases; junction bases not matched to a gene: 7. CDR1 and CDR2 (germline): MGHRA, YSYEKL. The CDR3 has 17 amino acids. The CDR3 loop reads CASSQTGTSGVYNEQFF. The CDR3 DNA follows: TGCGCCAGCAGCCAAACCGGGACTAGCGGAGTTTACAATGAGCAGTTCTTC.

The rearrangement joins TRBV18 to TRBJ2-3, with TRBD1 matching over 12 bases. With 8 bases clipped from V and 4 bases from J, the junction kept 1 base outside the gene matches. Germline V gene sequence: CDR1 KGHSH, CDR2 LQKENI. The CDR3 length is 13 residues. The DNA of the CDR3 is TGTGCCAGCCGGGACAGGGGGCCAGATACGCAGTATTTT. Its translation is CASRDRGPDTQYF.

The rearrangement joins TRBV18 to TRBJ2-7, with 7 bases fitting TRBD2. Germline V gene sequence: CDR1 KGHSH, CDR2 LQKENI. The CDR3 runs 15 residues. Trimming took 4 bases from V and 4 from J; bases not matched to a gene: 10. CDR3 DNA sequence: TGTGCCAGCTCACAGGCGTCTAGCGGACTATACGAGCAGTACTTC. It specifies CASSQASSGLYEQYF.

The rearrangement links TRBV6-1 to TRBJ1-6; TRBD1 agrees at 7 bases. The junction had 4 bases not matched to a gene; V was cut back by 4 bases and J by 1 base. This CDR3 spans 16 amino acids. The germline V gene encodes CDR1 MNHNS and CDR2 SASEGT. CDR3 sequence (DNA): TGTGCCAGCAGTGCACAACAGGGGTCCTATAATTCACCCCTCCACTTT. As protein: CASSAQQGSYNSPLHF.

The rearrangement links TRBV3-1 (or the pseudogene TRBV3-2) to TRBJ2-1, with 10 bases matching TRBD2. V dropped 1 base and J dropped 0; count of bases not matched to a gene: 3. The CDR3 consists of 17 residues. CDR1 is LGHDT, CDR2 YNNKEL, per germline (reference sequence). The CDR3 DNA reads as TGTGCCAGCAGCCAAGTAGCGGGAGGCCCCTCCTACAATGAGCAGTTCTTC. Translated, it gives CASSQVAGGPSYNEQFF.

The chain uses TRBV5-1 and TRBJ2-2, with 11 bases fitting TRBD2. The germline V gene has CDR1 SGHRS and CDR2 YFSETQ. Trimming took 1 base from V and 6 from J; bases not matched to a gene: 5. The CDR3 extends over 16 amino acids. As DNA, the CDR3 is TGCGCCAGCAGCTTGACTACTAGCGGGAGAGCCGGGGAGCTGTTTTTT. Its translation: CASSLTTSGRAGELFF.

The rearrangement links TRBV9 to TRBJ2-3; TRBD1 agrees at 7 bases. The V gene end was trimmed by 4 bases and the J gene end by 1 base; junction bases not matched to a gene: 3. The CDR3 is 14 residues long. Germline V CDR1 and CDR2: SGDLS, YYNGEE. The CDR3 spells CASSRGQRTDTQYF. The CDR3 DNA reads as TGTGCCAGCAGCCGGGGACAGCGCACAGATACGCAGTATTTT.